This T cell receptor (beta chain) comes out of a study of blood T cells in healthy people across ages. Then a second PCR, running roughly 6 to 11 cycles, was carried out with a sample-barcoded 5' primer and a J-beta primer mix. MiXCR, applied by TCRdb to the 5' RACE reads, yields one record per CDR3 protein. Of approximately 690,000 distinct CDR3 sequences listed, around 43% are singletons. Germline lookup yields CDR1 SGDLS and CDR2 YYNGEE. V lost 2 bases to trimming and J lost 0 bases, with 9 bases between them. The CDR3 is made up of 15 amino acids. No fewer than 5.5 micrograms of total RNA were isolated from every sample. This clonotype has only a few counts.

V is TRBV9 and J is TRBJ2-1, with D unclear. Sequencing was carried out using blood. This receptor was identified in an elderly man in good health. CDR3 region: CASSVLESSYNEQFF. The CDR3 nucleotides read TGTGCCAGCAGCGTCCTAGAAAGCTCCTACAATGAGCAGTTCTTC.